The clone carrying this T cell receptor beta chain was observed at least ten times. What it binds is unknown. Diagnostic assessment was based on clinical symptoms, serum thyroxine and TRAb, thyroid ultrasound and orbital computed tomography. The CDR3 extends over 16 amino acids. Trimming removed 3 bases at V and 4 bases at J, with 18 bases between. CDR1 and CDR2 from the germline V gene are MNHEY and SMNVEV (reference sequence). TCR beta CDR3 sequences were amplified from RNA transcripts. Researchers ran a first-round RT-PCR on the TCR CDR3 using the HTBI primer set. TCRdb itself ran the multiplex PCR reads through MiXCR, one entry per CDR3 protein. Among about 600,000 distinct CDR3 sequences listed, 14% were seen once. This specimen belongs to a study of T cells in Graves' hyperthyroidism and ophthalmopathy. The study's findings and limits: Most thyroid clonotypes that were expanded above 0.001 also turned up in blood. Ophthalmopathy could be told apart from stable hyperthyroidism with a 13 V-J model.

This clonotype was sampled from a woman between 18 and 29 years old with Graves' ophthalmopathy. Sequencing was done on a sample of blood. The chain uses TRBV27 and TRBJ1-2; D may be TRBD1 (5 bases). The CDR3 nucleotides read TGTGCCAGCAGTTTTTGGGGGAGGGGAACGGGCTATGGCTACACCTTC. Translated, it gives CASSFWGRGTGYGYTF.